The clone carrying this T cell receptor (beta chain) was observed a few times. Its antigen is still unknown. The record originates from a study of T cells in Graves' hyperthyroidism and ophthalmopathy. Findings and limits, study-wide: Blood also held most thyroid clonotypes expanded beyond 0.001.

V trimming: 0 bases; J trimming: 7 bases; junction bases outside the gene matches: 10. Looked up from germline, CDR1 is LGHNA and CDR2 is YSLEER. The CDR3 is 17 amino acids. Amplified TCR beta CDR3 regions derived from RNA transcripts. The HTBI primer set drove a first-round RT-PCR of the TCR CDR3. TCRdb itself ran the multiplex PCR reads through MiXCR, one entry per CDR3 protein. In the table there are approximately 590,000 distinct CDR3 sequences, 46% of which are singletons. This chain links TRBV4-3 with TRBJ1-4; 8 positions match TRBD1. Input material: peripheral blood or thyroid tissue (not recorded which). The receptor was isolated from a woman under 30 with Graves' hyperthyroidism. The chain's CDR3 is CASSQDPHGRGLEKLFF. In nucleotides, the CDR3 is TGCGCCAGCAGCCAAGATCCTCACGGCAGGGGGCTTGAAAAACTGTTTTTT.